The 14 T cell receptor beta chains reported below all come from one sample, sequenced in a study of blood T cell repertoires in COVID-19. Only in-frame clones appear in the TCRdb table, and some are missing; sequencing was by immunoSEQ multiplex PCR. The data hold 150,000 to 180,000 clones, with about 80% observed a single time. The specimen was peripheral blood. Receptors originate from a woman in her fifties or sixties with acute or convalescent COVID-19.

This chain connects TRBV3-1 (or the pseudogene TRBV3-2) to TRBJ2-7; 12 bases are shared with TRBD1. Looked up from germline, CDR1 is LGHDT and CDR2 is YNNKEL (reference sequence). With 4 bases clipped from V and 6 bases from J, the junction kept 10 bases outside the gene matches. The CDR3 sequence is 16 residues long. CDR3 loop: CASSRRIGTGGGEQYF. As DNA, the CDR3 is TGTGCCAGCAGCCGTAGAATCGGGACAGGGGGCGGCGAGCAGTACTTC.

The chain has TRBV11-3 and TRBJ1-1; weak D call: TRBD1 (5 bases). CDR3 length: 13 amino acids. Germline V lookup: CDR1 SGHNT, CDR2 YENEEA. V shed 9 bases and J shed 1 base, with 12 bases lying between them. The CDR3 DNA reads TGTGCCAGTAAGGGAAGGGGGAACACTGAAGCTTTCTTT. Amino acids: CASKGRGNTEAFF.

CDR3 coding DNA: TGTGCCAGCAGTTACTACCCAGGGGCGGACTATGGCTACACCTTC. This encodes CASSYYPGADYGYTF. This chain uses TRBV6-5 with TRBJ1-2; weak D call: TRBD1 (6 bases). CDR1 MNHEY and CDR2 SVGAGI come from the germline V gene. V lost 1 base, J lost 3 bases, and 12 bases lay in between. This CDR3 is 15 amino acids long.

This clone showed up just once. The rearrangement uses TRBV2 and TRBJ1-3, with 10 bases fitting TRBD1. Looked up from germline, CDR1 is SNHLY and CDR2 is FYNNEI. The CDR3 runs to 12 residues. Trimming took 6 bases from V and 7 from J; bases not matched to a gene: 0. The CDR3 DNA is TGTGCCAGCAGGGACAGGGGGAACACCATATATTTT. Translated, it gives CASRDRGNTIYF.

The V and J genes are TRBV5-4 and TRBJ2-5, with a possible D match to TRBD1 (5 bases). V was cut by 2 bases and J by 1 base, with 9 bases left in between. The CDR3 length is 14 residues. CDR1 is SGHNT and CDR2 is YYREEE in the germline V gene (reference sequence). The CDR3 coding sequence is TGTGCCAGCAGCTTCCAGGGATTCCAAGAGACCCAGTACTTC. This codes for CASSFQGFQETQYF.

The chain employs TRBV27 and TRBJ1-4; perhaps TRBD1 as D (6 bases). CDR3 length equals 14 residues. The germline CDR1 and CDR2 sequences are MNHEY and SMNVEV (reference sequence). CDR3 nucleotides: TGTGCTCAACCCGGGGGGCCCTATAATGAAAAACTGTTTTTT. Its translation: CAQPGGPYNEKLFF.

The gene calls are TRBV7-9 and TRBJ2-1, with 8 bases that match TRBD1. The V gene's germline CDR1 is SEHNR and CDR2 FQNEAQ (reference sequence). The junction had 8 bases not matched to a gene; V was cut back by 6 bases and J by 13 bases. This CDR3 has 12 residues. CDR3 sequence reads: CASRPTTGDQFF. The CDR3 DNA reads TGTGCCAGCAGACCAACGACAGGGGATCAGTTCTTC.

This clone has only one observation. The gene calls are TRBV19 and TRBJ1-1, with 12 bases aligning to TRBD1. Germline values: CDR1 LNHDA, CDR2 SQIVND (reference sequence). J lost 6 bases, V lost 4 bases, and 3 bases had no gene match. CDR3 length: 14 residues. In DNA form, the CDR3 reads TGTGCCAGTAGTACAGGGACAGGGGGCTCTGAAGCTTTCTTT. The encoded protein is CASSTGTGGSEAFF.

The rearrangement joins TRBV20-1 to TRBJ2-4; D gene unclear. The CDR3 totals 10 residues. The germline V and J ends were trimmed by 4 bases and 6 bases, with 4 bases remaining between them. Germline CDR1 is DFQATT and CDR2 is SNEGSKA (reference sequence). The DNA of the CDR3 is TGCAGTGCTATGAGAAACATTCAGTACTTC. It codes for CSAMRNIQYF.

J is TRBJ2-1 and V is TRBV19, with D perhaps TRBD2 (7 bases). CDR3 length equals 18 residues. CDR1 and CDR2 (germline): LNHDA, SQIVND (reference sequence). V was cut by 3 bases and J by 4 bases, with 22 bases left in between. CDR3 in DNA: TGTGCCAGTAGTATCTCCTGGGGGGGCGGGGGCCCTTACAATGAGCAGTTCTTC. Its translation: CASSISWGGGGPYNEQFF.

This chain joins TRBV7-8 and TRBJ2-4, with D uncertain. CDR3 length equals 12 residues. Trimming removed 5 bases from V and 3 bases from J, with 5 bases in between. The germline gives CDR1 SGHVS, CDR2 FQNEAQ. The CDR3 DNA is TGTGCCAGCAGCCATAACAAAAACATTCAGTACTTC. Translation: CASSHNKNIQYF.

The chain joins TRBV2 to TRBJ1-5; TRBD1 aligns across 8 bases. The ends lost 7 bases at V and 3 bases at J; junction bases unmatched: 5. The germline CDR1 and CDR2 sequences are SNHLY and FYNNEI. CDR3 length: 14 amino acids. The CDR3 here is CASKGQGVNQPQHF. The CDR3 DNA reads TGTGCCAGCAAAGGACAGGGTGTCAATCAGCCCCAGCATTTT.

In its sample, this clone was seen a few times. This chain uses TRBV15 with TRBJ2-1; TRBD2 agrees at 9 bases. Germline V CDR1 and CDR2: LNHNV, YYDKDF (reference sequence). Losses at the gene ends were 0 bases for V and 4 bases for J; bases not matched to a gene: 4. This CDR3 comprises 16 residues. The CDR3 DNA reads TGTGCCACCAGCAGAGATCGGCTAGCGGGGTACAATGAGCAGTTCTTC. It translates to CATSRDRLAGYNEQFF.

The chain links TRBV6-5 to TRBJ1-4; 10 bases map to TRBD1. CDR1 and CDR2 from the germline V gene are MNHEY and SVGAGI. The CDR3 sequence is 14 residues long. V lost 6 bases and J lost 6; bases outside the gene matches: 4. CDR3 nucleotides: TGTGCCAGCAGGGACAGGGGGAAGGATGAAAAACTGTTTTTT. It specifies CASRDRGKDEKLFF.